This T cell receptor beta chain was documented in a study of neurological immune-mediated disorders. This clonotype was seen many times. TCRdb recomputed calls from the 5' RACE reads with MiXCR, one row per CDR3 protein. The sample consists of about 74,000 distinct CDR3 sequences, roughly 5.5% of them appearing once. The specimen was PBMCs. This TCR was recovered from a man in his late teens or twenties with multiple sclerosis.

The CDR3 bases are TGTGCCAGCAGCGCAGGGGACGAGCAGTACTTC. Protein product: CASSAGDEQYF. The chain employs TRBV5-6 and TRBJ2-7, with D tentatively TRBD1 (6 bases). The germline V gene encodes CDR1 SGHDT and CDR2 YYEEEE. V lost 4 bases, J lost 5 bases, and 7 bases lay in between. The CDR3 covers 11 residues.